This TCR beta chain derives from a study of T cell repertoires in cytomegalovirus infection. This clonotype was counted between two and nine times. This CDR3 comprises 14 residues. From germline, CDR1 is SGHVS and CDR2 FQNEAQ. V lost 1 base to trimming and J lost 0 bases, with 7 bases between them. TCRdb re-called the reads with MiXCR, one entry per CDR3 protein. In the table there are 200,000 to 300,000 distinct CDR3 sequences, less than 9.5% of which are singletons. The sequenced sample was PBMCs. This receptor was taken from a human donor in good health (CMV status not recorded). Some clones in this sample may be carry-over from other donors' samples. The rearrangement uses TRBV7-8 and TRBJ2-7, with D hard to call. DNA for the CDR3: TGTGCCAGCAGCTTAGTCATTCTCTCCTACGAGCAGTACTTC. It encodes CASSLVILSYEQYF. Together with reference TRBV7-8 and TRBJ2-7, the CDR3 gives the full variable domain: GAGVSQSPRYKVAKRGQDVALRCDPISGHVSLFWYQQALGQGPEFLTYFQNEAQLDKSGLPSDRFFAERPEGSVSTLKIQRTQQEDSAVYLCASSLVILSYEQYFGPGTRLTVT.